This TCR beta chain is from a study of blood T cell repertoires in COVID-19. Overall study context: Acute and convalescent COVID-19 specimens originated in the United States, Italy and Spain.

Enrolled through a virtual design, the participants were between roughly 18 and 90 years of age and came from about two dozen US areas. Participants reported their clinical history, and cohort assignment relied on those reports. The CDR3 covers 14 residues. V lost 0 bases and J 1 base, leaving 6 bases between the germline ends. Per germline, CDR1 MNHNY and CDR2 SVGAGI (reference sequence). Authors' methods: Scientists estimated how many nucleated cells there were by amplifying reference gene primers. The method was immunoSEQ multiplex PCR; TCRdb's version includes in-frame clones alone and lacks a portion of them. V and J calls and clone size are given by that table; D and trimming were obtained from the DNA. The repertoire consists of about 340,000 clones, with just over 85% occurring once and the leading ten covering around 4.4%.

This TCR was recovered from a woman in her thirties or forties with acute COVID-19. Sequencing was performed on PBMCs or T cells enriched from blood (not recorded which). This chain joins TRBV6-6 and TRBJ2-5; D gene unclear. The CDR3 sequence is CASSYSSLQETQYF. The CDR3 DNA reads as TGTGCCAGCAGTTACTCGTCCCTCCAAGAGACCCAGTACTTC.